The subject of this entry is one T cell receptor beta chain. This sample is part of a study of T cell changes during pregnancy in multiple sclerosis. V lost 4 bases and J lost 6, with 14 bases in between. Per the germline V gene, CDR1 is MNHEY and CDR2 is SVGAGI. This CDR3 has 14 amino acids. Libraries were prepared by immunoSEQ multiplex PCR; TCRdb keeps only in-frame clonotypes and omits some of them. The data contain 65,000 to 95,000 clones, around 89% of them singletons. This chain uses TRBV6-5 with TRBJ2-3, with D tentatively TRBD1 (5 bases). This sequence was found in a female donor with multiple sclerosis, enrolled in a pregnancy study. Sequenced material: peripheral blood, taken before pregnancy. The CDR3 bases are TGTGCCAGCAGTTTTATCAGGGCATTCGATACGCAGTATTTT. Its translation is CASSFIRAFDTQYF.